These 11 T cell receptor beta chains were sequenced from one sample in a study of blood T cell repertoires in COVID-19. Data came from immunoSEQ multiplex PCR; TCRdb stores just in-frame clones and leaves some out. Of some 260,000 clones in the sample, approximately 79% were seen once. Specimen: peripheral blood. Receptors were obtained from a woman between 35 and 50 years old with active or convalescent COVID-19.

V gene TRBV9 combines with J gene TRBJ1-4; D unresolved. The V end was cut by 0 bases, the J end by 8 bases, with 14 bases between. Germline V CDR1 and CDR2: SGDLS, YYNGEE. The length of the CDR3 is 15 residues. CDR3 region: CASSVGGGLGEKLFF. The CDR3 nucleotides are TGTGCCAGCAGCGTAGGCGGAGGATTAGGGGAAAAACTGTTTTTT.

This clone was detected only once. The rearrangement uses TRBV7-2 and TRBJ2-2; 13 positions agree with TRBD2. The ends lost 5 bases at V and 3 bases at J; junction bases unmatched: 12. CDR1 SGHTA and CDR2 FQGNSA come from the germline V gene. This CDR3 is built from 19 residues. In nucleotides, the CDR3 is TGTGCCAGCAGCCTTGGACTAGCGGGGGTACTTCTCTACACCGGGGAGCTGTTTTTT. This codes for CASSLGLAGVLLYTGELFF.

The V and J genes are TRBV7-6 and TRBJ1-1, with a tentative D call TRBD1 (5 bases). From germline, CDR1 is SGHVS and CDR2 FNYEAQ. The germline V and J ends were trimmed by 1 base and 4 bases, with 16 bases remaining between them. The CDR3 length is 16 residues. This CDR3 is CASSLGSGRVSTEAFF. The CDR3 DNA follows: TGTGCCAGCAGCTTAGGGTCGGGCAGGGTAAGCACTGAAGCTTTCTTT.

The CDR3 reads CASSLTGATPPSPLHF. The CDR3 nucleotides read TGTGCCAGCAGTCTTACAGGGGCCACCCCCCCATCACCCCTCCACTTT. V usage is TRBV27 and J usage is TRBJ1-6, with 7 bases identical to TRBD1. Trimming took 5 bases from V and 10 from J; bases not matched to a gene: 14. This CDR3 has 16 residues. The germline V gene has CDR1 MNHEY and CDR2 SMNVEV (reference sequence).

This clone occurred a few times. The chain recombines TRBV18 with TRBJ1-2; 9 bases line up with TRBD1. The V gene end was trimmed by 6 bases and the J gene end by 3 bases; junction bases not matched to a gene: 5. Germline V gene lookup returns CDR1 KGHSH and CDR2 LQKENI. The CDR3 contains 14 residues. The CDR3 sequence: CASSGQGLDYGYTF. The CDR3 DNA reads TGTGCCAGCTCGGGACAGGGCCTGGACTATGGCTACACCTTC. Looking up the rest from reference TRBV18 and TRBJ1-2 gives the full variable domain: NAGVMQNPRHLVRRRGQEARLRCSPMKGHSHVYWYRQLPEEGLKFMVYLQKENIIDESGMPKERFSAEFPKEGPSILRIQQVVRGDSAAYFCASSGQGLDYGYTFGSGTRLTVV.

This chain joins TRBV15 and TRBJ2-5; possible D gene TRBD1, 6 bases. The CDR3 runs 14 residues. Looked up from germline, CDR1 is LNHNV and CDR2 is YYDKDF (reference sequence). Trimming removed 5 bases from V and 1 base from J, with 11 bases in between. The CDR3 DNA follows: TGTGCCACCAGCCCCCGGGACACCCAAGAGACCCAGTACTTC. This sequence encodes CATSPRDTQETQYF.

The gene calls are TRBV10-2 and TRBJ1-1; D perhaps matches TRBD1 (5 bases). Trimming took off 0 bases at V and 1 base at J, with 6 bases between the two ends. The CDR3 runs to 14 residues. Germline V lookup: CDR1 WSHSY, CDR2 SAAADI. CDR3 sequence reads: CASSESGGNTEAFF. The DNA of the CDR3 is TGCGCCAGCAGTGAGTCGGGGGGGAACACTGAAGCTTTCTTT.

This clone was found a few times. This sequence joins TRBV10-1 and TRBJ2-3, with D possibly matching TRBD1 (6 bases). In germline, CDR1 is WNHNN, CDR2 SYGVQD (reference sequence). The CDR3 totals 15 residues. Between the trimmed V and J ends, which lost 1 base and 4 bases, there was a span of 12 bases. CDR3 amino acids: CASSEFQGRSDTQYF. The DNA of the CDR3 is TGCGCCAGCAGTGAGTTTCAGGGGCGGTCAGATACGCAGTATTTT.

The rearrangement links TRBV9 to TRBJ1-6; the match to TRBD1 covers 7 bases. CDR3 length equals 15 residues. The trim removed 4 bases at V and 6 bases at J, leaving 7 bases unmatched. Germline lookup yields CDR1 SGDLS and CDR2 YYNGEE. The CDR3 is CASSTRQGPNSPLHF. The CDR3, as DNA: TGTGCCAGCAGCACTCGACAGGGACCTAATTCACCCCTCCACTTT.

Regarding this clone: Within the sample, other DNA sequences also encode this same CDR3. In DNA form, the CDR3 reads TGCGCCAGCAGCTTGGGTCAGGGGAATGGCTACACCTTC. It is translated as CASSLGQGNGYTF. The chain links TRBV5-1 to TRBJ1-2, with D possibly TRBD1 on 6 matching bases. This CDR3 has 13 residues. Trimming removed 0 bases at V and 6 bases at J, with 9 bases between. The germline CDR1 and CDR2 sequences are SGHRS and YFSETQ.

The chain couples TRBV7-9 to TRBJ1-4; D remains unclear. CDR3 length: 14 residues. Between the trimmed V and J ends, which lost 2 bases and 8 bases, there was a span of 12 bases. CDR1 and CDR2 (germline): SEHNR, FQNEAQ (reference sequence). The CDR3 bases are TGTGCCAGCAGCTTAACGGGGATCGGCGAAAAACTGTTTTTT. Its translation is CASSLTGIGEKLFF.